In this sample, the clone carrying this TCR beta chain turned up many times. Antigen specificity is unknown. The data were taken from a study of metastatic and nonmetastatic thyroid tumors. Study background: Comparison of repertoires was carried out across blood and tumor or nodule tissue from malignant and benign thyroid patients.

Study observations and caveats: Relative to benign nodules, malignant thyroid tumors were reportedly characterized by significantly elevated TCR beta diversity in blood and tumor.

Germline V gene sequence: CDR1 DFQATT, CDR2 SNEGSKA (reference sequence). V lost 5 bases and J lost 1, with 5 bases in between. There are 11 residues in the CDR3. In the source study's methods: Building a distant-metastasis classifier for papillary thyroid cancer drew on CDR3 differences across clinicopathological groups. TCRdb re-called the PCR reads with MiXCR. The V and J calls were determined by TCRdb, not by the authors. The sample records approximately 8,000 clones, approximately 30% being singletons. Every patient underwent thyroid surgery untreated. Sequencing was done on a sample of adjacent normal tissue. The chain recombines TRBV20-1 with TRBJ1-1, with D hard to call. The origin of this receptor is a female donor with papillary thyroid cancer or a benign thyroid nodule (not recorded which). Some clones in this sample may be carry-over from other donors' samples. The CDR3 DNA follows: TGCAGTGCTTTTCAGAACACTGAAGCTTTCTTT. This codes for CSAFQNTEAFF.